Listed here is a single T cell receptor (beta chain). No antigen is known for it. The data stem from a study of post-analysis software for immune sequencing data. General study findings and limits: By F measure, strong co-clustering occurred among samples prepared in the same batch. Controls showed significantly higher normalized Chao1 diversity than did multiple sclerosis patients. Roughly 5 TRBV segments (TRBV5-6, TRBV5-1 and TRBV20-1 among them) occurred more frequently in patients than in controls.

This CDR3 comprises 15 residues. V was pared by 0 bases and J by 4 bases, with 12 bases between. Germline V gene data show CDR1 as LGHDT and CDR2 as YNNKEL (reference sequence). TCR beta cDNA libraries included unique molecular identifiers. About half a million cDNA molecules were recovered from an input of 1 to 10 million T cells. TCRdb analysed the PCR reads with MiXCR anew, one entry per CDR3 protein. The table lists approximately 770,000 distinct CDR3 sequences, more than 45% of them singletons. The sequenced sample was blood. The chain has TRBV3-1 and TRBJ1-2; D gene uncertain. The TCR was taken from a girl aged 10-17 years with multiple sclerosis. The CDR3 nucleotides are TGTGCCAGCAGCCAAGAGAGGGTATCGAGCTATGGCTACACCTTC. Translating it yields CASSQERVSSYGYTF.